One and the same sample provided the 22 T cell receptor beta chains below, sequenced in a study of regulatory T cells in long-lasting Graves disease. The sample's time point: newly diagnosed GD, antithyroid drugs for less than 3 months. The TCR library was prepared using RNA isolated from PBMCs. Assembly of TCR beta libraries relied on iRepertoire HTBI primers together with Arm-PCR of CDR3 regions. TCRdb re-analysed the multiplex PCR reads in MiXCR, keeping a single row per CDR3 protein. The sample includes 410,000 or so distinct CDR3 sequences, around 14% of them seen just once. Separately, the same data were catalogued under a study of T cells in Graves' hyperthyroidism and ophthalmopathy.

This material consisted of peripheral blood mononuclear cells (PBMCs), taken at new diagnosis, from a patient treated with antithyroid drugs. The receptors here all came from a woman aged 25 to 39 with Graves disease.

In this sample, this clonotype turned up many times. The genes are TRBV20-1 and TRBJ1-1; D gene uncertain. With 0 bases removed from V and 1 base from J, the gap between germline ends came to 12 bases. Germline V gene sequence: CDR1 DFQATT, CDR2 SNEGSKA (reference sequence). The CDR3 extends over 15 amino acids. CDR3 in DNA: TGCAGTGCTAGAGATTTGGGGATAGAGAACACTGAAGCTTTCTTT. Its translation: CSARDLGIENTEAFF.

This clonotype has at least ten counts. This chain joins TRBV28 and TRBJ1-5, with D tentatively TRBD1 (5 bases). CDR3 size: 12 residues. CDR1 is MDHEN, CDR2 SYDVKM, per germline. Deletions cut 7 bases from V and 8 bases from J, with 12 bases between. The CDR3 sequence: CASTVGVKPQHF. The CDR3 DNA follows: TGTGCCAGCACCGTGGGGGTTAAGCCCCAGCATTTT.

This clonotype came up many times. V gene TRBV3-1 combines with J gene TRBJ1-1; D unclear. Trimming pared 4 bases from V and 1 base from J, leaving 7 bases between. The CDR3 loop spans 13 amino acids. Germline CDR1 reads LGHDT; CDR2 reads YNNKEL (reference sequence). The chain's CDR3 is CASSRGWNTEAFF. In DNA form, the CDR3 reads TGTGCCAGCAGCCGCGGCTGGAACACTGAAGCTTTCTTT.

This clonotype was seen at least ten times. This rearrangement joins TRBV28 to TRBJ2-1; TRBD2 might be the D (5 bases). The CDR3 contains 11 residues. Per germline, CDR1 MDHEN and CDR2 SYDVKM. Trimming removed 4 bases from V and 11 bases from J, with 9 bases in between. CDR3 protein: CASSSGIKQFF. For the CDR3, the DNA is TGTGCCAGCAGTTCCGGGATAAAGCAGTTCTTC. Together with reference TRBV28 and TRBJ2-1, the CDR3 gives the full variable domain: DVKVTQSSRYLVKRTGEKVFLECVQDMDHENMFWYRQDPGLGLRLIYFSYDVKMKEKGDIPEGYSVSREKKERFSLILESASTNQTSMYLCASSSGIKQFFGPGTRLTVL.

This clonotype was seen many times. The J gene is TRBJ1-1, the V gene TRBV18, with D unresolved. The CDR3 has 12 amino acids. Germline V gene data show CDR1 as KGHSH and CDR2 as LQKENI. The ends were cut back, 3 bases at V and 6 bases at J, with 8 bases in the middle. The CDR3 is CASSPDGSEAFF. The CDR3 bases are TGTGCCAGCTCACCCGACGGTTCTGAAGCTTTCTTT.

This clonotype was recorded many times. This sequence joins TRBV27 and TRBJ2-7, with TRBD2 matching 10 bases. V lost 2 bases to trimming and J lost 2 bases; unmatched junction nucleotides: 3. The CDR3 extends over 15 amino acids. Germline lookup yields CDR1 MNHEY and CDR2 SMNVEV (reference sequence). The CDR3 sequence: CASSLMLAGAYEQYF. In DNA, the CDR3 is TGTGCCAGCAGTTTAATGCTAGCGGGAGCCTACGAGCAGTACTTC.

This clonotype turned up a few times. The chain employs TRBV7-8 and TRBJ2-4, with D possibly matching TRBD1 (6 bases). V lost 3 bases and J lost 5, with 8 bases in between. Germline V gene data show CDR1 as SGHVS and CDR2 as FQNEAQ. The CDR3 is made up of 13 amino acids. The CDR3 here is CASSLDRENIQYF. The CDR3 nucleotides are TGTGCCAGCAGCTTGGACAGAGAAAACATTCAGTACTTC. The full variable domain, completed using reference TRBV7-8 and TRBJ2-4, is GAGVSQSPRYKVAKRGQDVALRCDPISGHVSLFWYQQALGQGPEFLTYFQNEAQLDKSGLPSDRFFAERPEGSVSTLKIQRTQQEDSAVYLCASSLDRENIQYFGAGTRLSVL.

CDR3 residues: CASSLEPGLAAGETQYF. CDR3 nucleotides: TGTGCCAGCAGCTTAGAACCTGGACTAGCGGCCGGAGAGACCCAGTACTTC. V gene TRBV11-2 combines with J gene TRBJ2-5, with 10 nucleotides matching TRBD2. J gave up 4 bases and V 0 bases, and 8 bases lay outside the gene matches. CDR1 is SGHAT and CDR2 is FQNNGV in the germline V gene. This CDR3 comprises 17 residues.

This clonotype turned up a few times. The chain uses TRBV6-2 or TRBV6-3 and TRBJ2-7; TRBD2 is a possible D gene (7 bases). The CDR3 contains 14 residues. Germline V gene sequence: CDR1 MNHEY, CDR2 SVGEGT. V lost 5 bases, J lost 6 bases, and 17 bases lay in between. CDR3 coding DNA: TGTGCCAGCAGTGGACTAGTCCGGGGGCCCGAGCAGTACTTC. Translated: CASSGLVRGPEQYF.

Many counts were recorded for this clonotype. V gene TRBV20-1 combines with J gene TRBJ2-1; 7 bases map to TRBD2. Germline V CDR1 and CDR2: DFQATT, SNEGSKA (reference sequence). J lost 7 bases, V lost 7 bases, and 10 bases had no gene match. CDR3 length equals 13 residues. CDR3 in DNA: TGCAGTGGCGGGAGAAGAGAATGGAATGAGCAGTTCTTC. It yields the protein CSGGRREWNEQFF.

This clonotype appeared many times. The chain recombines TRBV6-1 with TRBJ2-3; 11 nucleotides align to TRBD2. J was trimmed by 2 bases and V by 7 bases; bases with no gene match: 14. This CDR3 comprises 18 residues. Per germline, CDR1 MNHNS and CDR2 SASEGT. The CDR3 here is CASKSTTGSGRATDTQYF. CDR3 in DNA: TGTGCCAGCAAATCAACTACGGGTAGCGGGAGGGCCACAGATACGCAGTATTTT.

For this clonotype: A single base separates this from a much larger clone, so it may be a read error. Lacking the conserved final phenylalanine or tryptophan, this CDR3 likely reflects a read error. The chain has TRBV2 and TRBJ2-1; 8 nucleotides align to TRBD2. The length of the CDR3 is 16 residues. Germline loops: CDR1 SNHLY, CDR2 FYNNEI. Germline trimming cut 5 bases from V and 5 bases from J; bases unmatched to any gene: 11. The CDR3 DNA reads TGTGCCAGCAGTTTAGCCACCGGGAGGGCCCACAATGAGCAGTTCCTC. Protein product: CASSLATGRAHNEQFL.

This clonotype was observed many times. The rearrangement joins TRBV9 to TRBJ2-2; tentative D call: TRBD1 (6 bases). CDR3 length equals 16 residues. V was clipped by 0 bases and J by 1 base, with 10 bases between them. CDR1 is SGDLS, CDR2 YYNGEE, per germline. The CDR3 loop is CASSVESGVNTGELFF. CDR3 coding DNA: TGTGCCAGCAGCGTAGAATCAGGGGTGAACACCGGGGAGCTGTTTTTT.

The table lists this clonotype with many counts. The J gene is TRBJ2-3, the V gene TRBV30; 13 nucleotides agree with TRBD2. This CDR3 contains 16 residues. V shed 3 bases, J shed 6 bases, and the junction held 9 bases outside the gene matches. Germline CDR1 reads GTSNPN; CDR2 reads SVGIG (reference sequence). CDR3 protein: CAWSITSGRAIDTQYF. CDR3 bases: TGTGCCTGGAGCATCACTAGCGGGAGGGCCATCGATACGCAGTATTTT.

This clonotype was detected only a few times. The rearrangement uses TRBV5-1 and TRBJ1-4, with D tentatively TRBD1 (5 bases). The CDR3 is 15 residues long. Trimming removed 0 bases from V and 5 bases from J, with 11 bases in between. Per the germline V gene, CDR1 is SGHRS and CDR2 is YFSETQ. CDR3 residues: CASSLEGTANEKLFF. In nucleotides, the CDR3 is TGCGCCAGCAGCTTGGAAGGGACCGCAAATGAAAAACTGTTTTTT.

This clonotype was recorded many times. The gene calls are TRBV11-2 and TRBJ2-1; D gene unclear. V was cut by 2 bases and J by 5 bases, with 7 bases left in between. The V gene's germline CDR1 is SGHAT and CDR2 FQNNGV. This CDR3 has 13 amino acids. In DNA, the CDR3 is TGTGCCAGCAGCTTAAGATCCCACAATGAGCAGTTCTTC. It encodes CASSLRSHNEQFF.

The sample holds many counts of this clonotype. CDR3 sequence reads: CASSSRPGGLQRETQYF. The CDR3 DNA reads as TGTGCCAGCAGTTCCCGGCCCGGCGGTCTTCAGCGGGAGACCCAGTACTTC. The chain links TRBV27 to TRBJ2-5; D is possibly TRBD2 (5 bases). The CDR3 contains 17 residues. With 4 bases removed from V and 5 bases from J, the gap between germline ends came to 23 bases. The germline V gene encodes CDR1 MNHEY and CDR2 SMNVEV (reference sequence).

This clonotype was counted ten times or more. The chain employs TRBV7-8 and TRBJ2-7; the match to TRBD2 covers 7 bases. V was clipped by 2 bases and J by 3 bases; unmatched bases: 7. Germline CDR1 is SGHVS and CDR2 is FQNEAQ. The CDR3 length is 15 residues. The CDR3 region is CASSLMGLADYEQYF. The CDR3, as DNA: TGTGCCAGCAGCTTAATGGGGCTAGCGGACTACGAGCAGTACTTC.

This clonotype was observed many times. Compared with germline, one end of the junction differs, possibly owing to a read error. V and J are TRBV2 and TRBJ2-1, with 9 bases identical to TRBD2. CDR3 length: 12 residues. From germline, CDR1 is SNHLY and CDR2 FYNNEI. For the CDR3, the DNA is TGTGCCAGCAGTCCCAATAGCGGGAGTAAGGTCTTC. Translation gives CASSPNSGSKVF. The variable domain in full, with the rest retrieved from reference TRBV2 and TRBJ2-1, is EPEVTQTPSHQVTQMGQEVILRCVPISNHLYFYWYRQILGQKVEFLVSFYNNEISEKSEIFDDQFSVERPDGSNFTLKIRSTKLEDSAMYFCASSPNSGSKVFGPGTRLTVL.

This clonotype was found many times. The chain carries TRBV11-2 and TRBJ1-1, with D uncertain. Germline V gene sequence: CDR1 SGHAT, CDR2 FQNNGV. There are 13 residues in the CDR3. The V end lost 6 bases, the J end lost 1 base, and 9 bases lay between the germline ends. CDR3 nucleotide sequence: TGTGCCAGCAGGTCGACTGAGAACACTGAAGCTTTCTTT. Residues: CASRSTENTEAFF.

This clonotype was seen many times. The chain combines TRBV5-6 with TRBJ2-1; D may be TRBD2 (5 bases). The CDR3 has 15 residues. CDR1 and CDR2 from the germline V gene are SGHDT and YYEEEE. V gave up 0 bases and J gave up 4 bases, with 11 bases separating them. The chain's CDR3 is CASSLEAVPYNEQFF. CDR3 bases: TGTGCCAGCAGCTTGGAAGCGGTACCTTACAATGAGCAGTTCTTC.

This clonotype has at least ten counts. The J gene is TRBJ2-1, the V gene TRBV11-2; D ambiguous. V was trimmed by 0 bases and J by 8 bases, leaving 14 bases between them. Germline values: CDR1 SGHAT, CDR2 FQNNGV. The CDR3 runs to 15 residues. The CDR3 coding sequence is TGTGCCAGCAGCTTAGATTGGCATGATGGAGATGAGCAGTTCTTC. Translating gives CASSLDWHDGDEQFF.